This entry lists 12 T cell receptor beta chains sequenced from one sample in a study of human T cells and chemical hapten exposure. As for time point: patch test 3, about 24 weeks after DPC sensitization. As to treatment: therapeutic diphenylcyclopropenone sensitization with weekly scalp DPC. TCRdb redid the calling of the RACE reads with MiXCR, one entry per CDR3 protein. The table lists about 71,000 distinct CDR3 sequences, 11% of them singletons. Sequenced here: whole blood, sampled in connection with sensitization to the hapten diphenylcyclopropenone (DPC). These receptors were taken from a woman between 50 and 59 years old with alopecia areata. Some clones in this sample may be carry-over from other donors' samples.

The genes are TRBV29-1 and TRBJ1-1, with 8 bases aligning to TRBD1. This CDR3 spans 14 amino acids. Per the germline V gene, CDR1 is SQVTM and CDR2 is ANQGSEA. After removal of 5 bases from V and 4 bases from J, the junction contained 9 bases not matched to a gene. CDR3 nucleotides: TGCAGCGTTCTCCCGACAGGGGTCTCCACTGAAGCTTTCTTT. Amino acids: CSVLPTGVSTEAFF.

The CDR3 DNA follows: TGTGCCACCAGCCCGGGGTTAACCTACAATGAGCAGTTCTTC. Translated, it gives CATSPGLTYNEQFF. The chain recombines TRBV15 with TRBJ2-1; D might be TRBD2 (5 bases). The CDR3 contains 14 residues. V gave up 5 bases and J gave up 2 bases, with 10 bases separating them. Germline V gene data show CDR1 as LNHNV and CDR2 as YYDKDF (reference sequence). Full variable domain (missing parts from reference TRBV15 and TRBJ2-1): DAMVIQNPRYQVTQFGKPVTLSCSQTLNHNVMYWYQQKSSQAPKLLFHYYDKDFNNEADTPDNFQSRRPNTSFCFLDIRSPGLGDTAMYLCATSPGLTYNEQFFGPGTRLTVL.

This clonotype has a single count. This chain connects TRBV20-1 to TRBJ1-5; D gene ambiguous. In germline, CDR1 is DFQATT, CDR2 SNEGSKA (reference sequence). The V end was cut by 5 bases, the J end by 0 bases, with 5 bases between. CDR3 length: 12 amino acids. In nucleotides, the CDR3 is TGCAGTGCTGCCACTAGCAATCAGCCCCAGCATTTT. Encoded protein: CSAATSNQPQHF.

The chain links TRBV12-3 or TRBV12-4 to TRBJ2-3, with 10 bases aligning to TRBD2. J was trimmed by 8 bases and V by 0 bases; bases with no gene match: 11. There are 17 residues in the CDR3. CDR3 coding DNA: TGTGCCAGCAGTTTAGCGATGTCTAGCGGGAGTAGCGGTACGCAGTATTTT. This encodes CASSLAMSSGSSGTQYF.

The chain is built from TRBV6-5 and TRBJ2-4, with TRBD2 identical over 7 bases. The V segment lost 3 bases and the J segment 7 bases; nucleotides outside the gene matches: 6. The CDR3 extends over 14 amino acids. CDR1 is MNHEY and CDR2 is SVGAGI in the germline V gene. CDR3 protein: CASSYSGSGNIQYF. In DNA form, the CDR3 reads TGTGCCAGCAGTTATAGCGGGTCGGGGAACATTCAGTACTTC.

The chain employs TRBV12-3 or TRBV12-4 and TRBJ2-3; D is unresolved. This CDR3 has 15 amino acids. V was trimmed by 2 bases and J by 2 bases, leaving 11 bases between them. CDR3 DNA: TGTGCCAGCAGTTTAAATCGGCAGCTCACAGATACGCAGTATTTT. Protein sequence: CASSLNRQLTDTQYF.

The chain employs TRBV27 and TRBJ2-1; weak D call: TRBD1 (6 bases). CDR1 is MNHEY, CDR2 SMNVEV, per germline (reference sequence). The length of the CDR3 is 14 residues. Trimming cost V 6 bases and J 12 bases, with 21 bases left between them. The CDR3 coding sequence is TGTGCCAGCAGATGGTACAGGGAATCTATCGGGCAGTTCTTC. This gives the protein CASRWYRESIGQFF.

This clonotype was seen repeatedly, ten times or more. The J gene is TRBJ2-7, the V gene TRBV5-1, with D possibly TRBD1 on 6 matching bases. This CDR3 region has 15 residues. Germline CDR1 SGHRS, CDR2 YFSETQ. With 0 bases removed from V and 2 bases from J, the gap between germline ends came to 12 bases. CDR3 amino acids: CASSLEIGGTYEQYF. CDR3 nucleotide sequence: TGCGCCAGCAGCTTGGAGATAGGGGGTACCTACGAGCAGTACTTC.

This clonotype occurred a few times. The chain recombines TRBV21-1 with TRBJ2-1; no DNA check was done on the table's D call, TRBD1. TRBV21-1 is reported as a pseudogene. This CDR3 contains 13 residues. This CDR3 is CASSLGHYNEQFF. The CDR3 nucleotides read TGTGCCAGCAGCTTGGGACACTACAATGAGCAGTTCTTC.

This chain joins TRBV28 and TRBJ2-7; D unresolved. V lost 5 bases and J 8 bases, leaving 10 bases between the germline ends. Germline loops: CDR1 MDHEN, CDR2 SYDVKM. This CDR3 has 11 amino acids. Here the CDR3 reads CASSPSAKQYF. The CDR3 DNA reads as TGTGCCAGCAGTCCATCCGCCAAGCAGTACTTC.

The chain recombines TRBV2 with TRBJ2-4; TRBD2 agrees at 8 bases. The CDR3 contains 13 residues. After removal of 6 bases from V and 13 bases from J, the junction contained 11 bases not matched to a gene. Germline V gene lookup returns CDR1 SNHLY and CDR2 FYNNEI. The CDR3 nucleotides are TGTGCCAGCAGAGGGCTAGCGGGCGGAGTGCAGTACTTC. Its translation: CASRGLAGGVQYF.

At least ten counts were recorded for this clonotype. The gene calls are TRBV20-1 and TRBJ2-7; a weak D match, TRBD1 (6 bases). The CDR3 consists of 15 residues. Germline V CDR1 and CDR2: DFQATT, SNEGSKA (reference sequence). V lost 5 bases to trimming and J lost 4 bases, with 21 bases between them. Here the CDR3 DNA reads TGCAGTGCTGACCCCCACAGGGCTCCCGAATACGAGCAGTACTTC. Protein product: CSADPHRAPEYEQYF.